Following are 8 T cell receptor beta chains from one sample sequenced in a study of T-cell memory formation after mild COVID-19 (dated by TCRdb to the early 2020s). Library prep was done by 5' RACE. Data came from an Illumina NovaSeq 6000. Clones were called with MiXCR by TCRdb after fastp trimmed the public reads at Q25, and only in-frame beta chains were retained. Identical CDR3 protein sequences are pooled into one entry, listed with their most common genes and DNA. The sample table records around 450,000 distinct CDR3 sequences; 20% to 30% of these occur just once. Roughly 9.7% of the sample is held by the ten biggest clonotypes. Material: PBMCs or a T cell subset sorted from them (not recorded which). These receptors were taken from an adult woman who had mild COVID-19 (a few samples of this study predate the infection). The sample titles of this study are shuffled in the database, so cell type and time point are left out; the donor was told from shared clones.

This rearrangement joins TRBV5-1 to TRBJ1-2; D may be TRBD1 (5 bases). The CDR3 is 13 residues long. V was clipped by 4 bases and J by 2 bases, with 9 bases between them. In germline, CDR1 is SGHRS, CDR2 YFSETQ. CDR3 region: CASSMDKNYGYTF. CDR3 DNA: TGCGCCAGCAGCATGGACAAGAACTATGGCTACACCTTC.

This chain links TRBV7-9 with TRBJ1-5; D is unclear. The CDR3 is 13 amino acids. Trimming removed 5 bases from V and 10 bases from J, with 15 bases in between. Germline V gene lookup returns CDR1 SEHNR and CDR2 FQNEAQ (reference sequence). For the CDR3, the DNA is TGTGCCAGCAGCCCCGACCCCCCCGGCCCCCAGCATTTT. Its protein is CASSPDPPGPQHF.

V usage is TRBV6-5 and J usage is TRBJ2-1; 9 positions agree with TRBD1. V shed 10 bases and J 8 bases; nucleotides not matched to a gene: 12. The CDR3 spans 14 residues. The germline V gene encodes CDR1 MNHEY and CDR2 SVGAGI. CDR3 nucleotide sequence: TGTGCCACCCGACAGGGGGGAACCTTGGATGAGCAGTTCTTC. This sequence encodes CATRQGGTLDEQFF.

This chain joins TRBV20-1 and TRBJ2-1; TRBD2 is a possible D gene (7 bases). Trimming stripped 3 bases from V and 7 bases from J, with 10 bases between. Germline CDR1 is DFQATT and CDR2 is SNEGSKA (reference sequence). CDR3 size: 12 residues. The CDR3 nucleotides read TGCAGTGCTAGCGCGGGGGCAAATGAGCAGTTCTTC. It is translated as CSASAGANEQFF.

The chain uses TRBV19 and TRBJ1-3, with D unresolved. The CDR3 consists of 15 residues. Germline V gene data show CDR1 as LNHDA and CDR2 as SQIVND (reference sequence). Trimming cost V 3 bases and J 0 bases, with 9 bases left between them. In nucleotides, the CDR3 is TGTGCCAGTAGTATCCGACAACTCTCTGGAAACACCATATATTTT. Amino acids: CASSIRQLSGNTIYF.

The chain uses TRBV29-1 and TRBJ1-2, with 10 positions matching TRBD1. Germline CDR1 SQVTM, CDR2 ANQGSEA. J gave up 8 bases and V 6 bases, and 9 bases lay outside the gene matches. CDR3 length equals 13 residues. The CDR3 spells CSVGDRGRRGYTF. The DNA of the CDR3 is TGCAGCGTAGGCGACAGGGGGCGACGCGGCTACACCTTC.

The chain carries TRBV2 and TRBJ2-1; 8 positions agree with TRBD2. The junction had 7 bases not matched to a gene; V was cut back by 7 bases and J by 2 bases. CDR1 and CDR2 (germline): SNHLY, FYNNEI. The CDR3 consists of 15 residues. DNA of the CDR3: TGTGCCAGCATTACCGGGCGGGGGGCCTACAATGAGCAGTTCTTC. It specifies CASITGRGAYNEQFF.

This clonotype has just a few counts. The chain has TRBV24-1 and TRBJ2-7; D not resolved. Germline V gene data show CDR1 as KGHDR and CDR2 as SFDVKD. This CDR3 is built from 12 residues. The V end was cut by 4 bases, the J end by 6 bases, with 9 bases between. This CDR3 reads CATSDQRGEQYF. The CDR3 coding sequence is TGTGCCACCAGTGACCAGCGTGGCGAGCAGTACTTC.